A single sample is the source of the 11 T cell receptor beta chains below, sequenced in a study of blood T cell repertoires in COVID-19. Only in-frame clones appear in the TCRdb table, and some are missing; sequencing was by immunoSEQ multiplex PCR. The table records about 150,000 clones, roughly four fifths of them present only once. The sequencing input was peripheral blood. Receptors were obtained from a man older than 75 with acute or convalescent COVID-19.

J is TRBJ1-2 and V is TRBV11-2, with a possible D match to TRBD1 (6 bases). CDR3 size: 15 residues. Germline V CDR1 and CDR2: SGHAT, FQNNGV. The germline V and J ends were trimmed by 1 base and 1 base, with 10 bases remaining between them. The CDR3 DNA reads as TGTGCCAGCAGCTTAGTAGGACAGCGTAACTATGGCTACACCTTC. This encodes CASSLVGQRNYGYTF.

CDR3 in amino acids: CASSSDRGDGNTIYF. CDR3 sequence (DNA): TGTGCCAGCTCATCGGACAGGGGGGATGGAAACACCATATATTTT. V and J are TRBV18 and TRBJ1-3, with 10 positions matching TRBD1. Germline assignment: CDR1 KGHSH and CDR2 LQKENI. Trimming removed 5 bases from V and 3 bases from J; junction bases left unmatched: 4. The CDR3 totals 15 residues.

The rearrangement links TRBV11-2 to TRBJ1-1; the D is unclear. The V end was cut by 5 bases, the J end by 0 bases, with 10 bases between. Germline V lookup: CDR1 SGHAT, CDR2 FQNNGV. The length of the CDR3 is 14 residues. CDR3 region: CASSTQQMNTEAFF. Here the CDR3 DNA reads TGTGCCAGCAGCACCCAACAGATGAACACTGAAGCTTTCTTT.

The chain carries TRBV24-1 and TRBJ2-7; unclear D gene. Trimming shortened V by 9 bases and J by 6 bases, and 11 bases separated the two germline ends. CDR1 and CDR2 (germline): KGHDR, SFDVKD. CDR3 length equals 11 residues. This CDR3 is CATGQFGEQYV. The CDR3 DNA reads TGTGCCACCGGGCAGTTTGGCGAGCAGTACGTC.

The chain joins TRBV6-5 to TRBJ2-5, with 8 bases matching TRBD2. Germline trimming cut 1 base from V and 6 bases from J; bases unmatched to any gene: 4. CDR1 and CDR2 (germline): MNHEY, SVGAGI. The CDR3 spans 14 residues. This CDR3 is CASSYYGGAKTQYF. The CDR3 DNA follows: TGTGCCAGCAGTTACTACGGGGGGGCGAAGACCCAGTACTTC.

The rearrangement uses TRBV19 and TRBJ2-1, with 7 bases identical to TRBD1. Germline CDR1 is LNHDA and CDR2 is SQIVND (reference sequence). The length of the CDR3 is 15 residues. V trimming: 5 bases; J trimming: 7 bases; junction bases outside the gene matches: 11. CDR3 sequence reads: CASSPVVTGFNEQFF. The CDR3, as DNA: TGTGCCAGTAGTCCTGTGGTGACAGGGTTTAATGAGCAGTTCTTC.

The V gene is TRBV4-2, the J gene TRBJ2-2; 7 bases map to TRBD1. CDR3 length: 15 amino acids. After removal of 3 bases from V and 6 bases from J, the junction contained 7 bases not matched to a gene. CDR1 is LGHNA, CDR2 YNFKEQ, per germline. The CDR3 here is CASSHERGRPGELFF. For the CDR3, the DNA is TGTGCCAGCAGCCATGAAAGGGGGCGCCCCGGGGAGCTGTTTTTT.

The rearrangement joins TRBV6-5 to TRBJ2-2, with D possibly matching TRBD1 (5 bases). This CDR3 contains 14 residues. V lost 7 bases, J lost 0 bases, and 9 bases lay in between. Germline V gives CDR1 MNHEY, CDR2 SVGAGI. The chain's CDR3 is CASIGRANTGELFF. For the CDR3, the DNA is TGTGCCAGCATAGGCAGGGCGAACACCGGGGAGCTGTTTTTT.

The DNA of the CDR3 is TGTGCCAGCAGCCAGGGACAGGGGAGAGTTGGCTATGGCTACACCTTC. Translating gives CASSQGQGRVGYGYTF. V and J are TRBV5-4 and TRBJ1-2; TRBD1 matches 10 bases. The length of the CDR3 is 16 residues. Trimming cost V 4 bases and J 4 bases; bases outside gene matches: 10. The germline CDR1 and CDR2 sequences are SGHNT and YYREEE (reference sequence).

CDR3 loop: CASSRQGQGARGFTEAFF. The CDR3 nucleotides read TGCGCCAGCAGCCGCCAAGGACAGGGGGCGCGAGGGTTCACTGAAGCTTTCTTT. V gene TRBV5-1 combines with J gene TRBJ1-1; 11 nucleotides line up with TRBD1. The V and J ends lost 4 bases and 4 bases, in that order; junction bases with no gene match: 15. The CDR3 consists of 18 residues. The germline V gene encodes CDR1 SGHRS and CDR2 YFSETQ.

The genes are TRBV9 and TRBJ1-2; possible D gene TRBD1, 6 bases. Germline values: CDR1 SGDLS, CDR2 YYNGEE. V lost 6 bases and J 2 bases, leaving 11 bases between the germline ends. The length of the CDR3 is 13 residues. In DNA, the CDR3 is TGTGCCAGCAACAGACAGGCGAACTATGGCTACACCTTC. Its translation is CASNRQANYGYTF.